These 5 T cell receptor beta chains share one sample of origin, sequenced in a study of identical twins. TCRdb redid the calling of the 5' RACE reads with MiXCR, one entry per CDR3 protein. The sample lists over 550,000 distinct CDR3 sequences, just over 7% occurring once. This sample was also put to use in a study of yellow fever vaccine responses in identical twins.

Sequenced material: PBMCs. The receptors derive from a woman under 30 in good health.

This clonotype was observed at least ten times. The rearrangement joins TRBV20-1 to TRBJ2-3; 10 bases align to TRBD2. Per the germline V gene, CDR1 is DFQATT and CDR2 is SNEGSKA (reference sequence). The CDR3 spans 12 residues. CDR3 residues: CRPAGGTDTQYF. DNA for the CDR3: TGCAGGCCAGCGGGGGGGACAGATACGCAGTATTTT.

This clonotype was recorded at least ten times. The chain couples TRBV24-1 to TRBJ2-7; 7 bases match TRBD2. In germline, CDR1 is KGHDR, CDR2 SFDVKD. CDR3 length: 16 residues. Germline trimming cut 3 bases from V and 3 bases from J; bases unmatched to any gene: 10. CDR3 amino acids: CATSDATGGSLYEQYF. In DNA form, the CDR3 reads TGTGCCACCAGTGATGCCACGGGCGGGAGTCTCTACGAGCAGTACTTC.

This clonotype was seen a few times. CDR3 nucleotides: TGTGCCAGTACCACAACAGGGACTAGCACAGATACGCAGTATTTT. It encodes CASTTTGTSTDTQYF. This chain links TRBV19 with TRBJ2-3, with D perhaps assigned TRBD1 or TRBD2 (6 bases each). CDR1 and CDR2 from the germline V gene are LNHDA and SQIVND (reference sequence). The length of the CDR3 is 15 residues. Trimming pared 7 bases from V and 0 bases from J, leaving 14 bases between.

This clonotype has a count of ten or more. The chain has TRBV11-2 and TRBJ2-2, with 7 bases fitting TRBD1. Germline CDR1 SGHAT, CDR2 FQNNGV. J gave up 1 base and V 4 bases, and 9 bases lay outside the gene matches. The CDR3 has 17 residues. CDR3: CASSSLRQGRNTGELFF. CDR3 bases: TGTGCCAGCAGCTCACTCAGACAGGGAAGGAACACCGGGGAGCTGTTTTTT.

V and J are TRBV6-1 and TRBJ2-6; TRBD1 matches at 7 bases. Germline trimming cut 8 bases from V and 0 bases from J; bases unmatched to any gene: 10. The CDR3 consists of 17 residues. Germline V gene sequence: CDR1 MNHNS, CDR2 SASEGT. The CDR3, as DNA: TGTGCCAGCTCAAGAACGGGACAGACCTCTGGGGCCAACGTCCTGACTTTC. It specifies CASSRTGQTSGANVLTF.